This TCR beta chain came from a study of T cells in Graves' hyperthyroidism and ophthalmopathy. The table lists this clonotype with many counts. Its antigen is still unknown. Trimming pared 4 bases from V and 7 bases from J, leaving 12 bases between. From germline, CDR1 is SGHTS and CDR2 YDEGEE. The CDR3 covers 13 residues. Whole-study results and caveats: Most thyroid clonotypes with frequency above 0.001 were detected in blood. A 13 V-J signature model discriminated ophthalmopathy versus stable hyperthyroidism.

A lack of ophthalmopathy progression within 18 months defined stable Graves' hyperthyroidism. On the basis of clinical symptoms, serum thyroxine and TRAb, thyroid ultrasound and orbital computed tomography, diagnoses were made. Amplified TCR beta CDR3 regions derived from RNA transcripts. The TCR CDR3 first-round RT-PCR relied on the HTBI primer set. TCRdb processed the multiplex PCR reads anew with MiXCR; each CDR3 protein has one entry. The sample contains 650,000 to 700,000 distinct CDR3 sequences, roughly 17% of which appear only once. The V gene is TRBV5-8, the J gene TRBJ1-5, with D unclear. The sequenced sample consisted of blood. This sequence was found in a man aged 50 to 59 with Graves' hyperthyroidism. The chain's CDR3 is CASSLRVQQPQHF. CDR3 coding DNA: TGTGCCAGCAGCCTGAGGGTTCAGCAGCCCCAGCATTTT. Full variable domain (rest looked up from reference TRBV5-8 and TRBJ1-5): EAGVTQSPTHLIKTRGQQATLRCSPISGHTSVYWYQQALGLGLQFLLWYDEGEERNRGNFPPRFSGRQFPNYSSELNVNALELEDSALYLCASSLRVQQPQHFGDGTRLSIL.